The clone carrying this TCR beta chain occurred a few times. Antigen unknown. This entry is derived from a study of T cell responses to AZD1222 COVID-19 vaccine. Broader study findings: White British people made up most donors, females outnumbered males, and clonal diversity was possibly underestimated.

Profiling relied on immunoSEQ multiplex PCR, and the TCRdb table lists in-frame clones only, not all of them. Of 86,000 or so clones detected, about 89% appear once; the ten largest clones hold 4.5%. Germline CDR1 is MRHNA and CDR2 is SNTAGT. The CDR3 extends over 14 amino acids. V was pared by 6 bases and J by 3 bases, with 14 bases between. The chain has TRBV6-4 and TRBJ1-2; D perhaps matches TRBD1 (5 bases). The sequenced sample was peripheral blood, obtained on day 0 of MenACWY control vaccination. The clonotype originates from an adult in good health. In nucleotides, the CDR3 is TGTGCCAGCAGCCCCGGGACGGGGGACTATGGCTACACCTTC. Residues: CASSPGTGDYGYTF.